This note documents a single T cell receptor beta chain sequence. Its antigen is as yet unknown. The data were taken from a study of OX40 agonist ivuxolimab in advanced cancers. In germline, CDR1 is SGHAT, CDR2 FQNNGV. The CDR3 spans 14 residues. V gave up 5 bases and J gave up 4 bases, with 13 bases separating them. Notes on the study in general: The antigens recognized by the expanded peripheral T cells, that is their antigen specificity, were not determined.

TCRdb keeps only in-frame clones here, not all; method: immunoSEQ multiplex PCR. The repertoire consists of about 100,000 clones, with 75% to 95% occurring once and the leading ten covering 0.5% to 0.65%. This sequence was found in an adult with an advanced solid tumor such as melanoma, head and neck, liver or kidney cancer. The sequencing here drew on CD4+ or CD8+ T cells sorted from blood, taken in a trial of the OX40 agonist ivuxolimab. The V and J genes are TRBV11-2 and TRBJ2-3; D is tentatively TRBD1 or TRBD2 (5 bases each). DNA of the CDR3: TGTGCCAGCAGCACACGGGGCTACGCAGATACGCAGTATTTT. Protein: CASSTRGYADTQYF.